This T cell receptor (beta chain) emerged from a study of response to subunit inactivated influenza vaccine. Study findings and constraints: Every seasonal influenza vaccination brings in few new T cells, the authors suggested.

A few counts support this clonotype. Its antigen is not known. V dropped 2 bases and J dropped 5 bases, with 4 bases sitting between them. CDR1 MNHEY and CDR2 SVGEGT come from the germline V gene. This CDR3 comprises 12 residues. Via MiXCR, TCRdb re-called the RT-PCR reads, giving one row per CDR3 protein. Of about 500,000 distinct CDR3 sequences listed, approximately 15% were seen once; the top ten hold less than 4%. The material was CD4+ T cells sorted from PBMCs, obtained roughly 24 months after vaccination. This receptor was obtained from a man in his fifties or sixties who received an inactivated influenza vaccine. The V gene is TRBV6-2 or TRBV6-3, the J gene TRBJ1-5; no reliable D call. The CDR3 sequence: CASSYRDQPQHF. As DNA, the CDR3 is TGTGCCAGCAGTTACAGGGATCAGCCCCAGCATTTT.